The 15 T cell receptor beta chains given below trace back to one sample, sequenced in a study of regulatory T cells in long-lasting Graves disease. Investigators prepared the TCR beta libraries by applying iRepertoire HTBI primers and Arm-PCR of CDR3 regions. TCRdb passed the multiplex PCR reads through MiXCR, listing each CDR3 protein once. Of roughly 440,000 distinct CDR3 sequences listed, 15% to 20% were seen once; the top ten hold 20% to 25%. Stated time point: newly diagnosed GD, antithyroid drugs for less than 3 months. RNA extracted from PBMCs served as the sequencing template. The same specimen was also included in a second study, on T cells in Graves' hyperthyroidism and ophthalmopathy.

This material consisted of peripheral blood mononuclear cells (PBMCs), taken at new diagnosis, from a patient treated with antithyroid drugs. The receptors come from a woman aged 18-35 years with Graves disease.

This clonotype was recorded at least ten times. This chain uses TRBV28 with TRBJ1-5; 10 bases are shared with TRBD1. The junction had 7 bases not matched to a gene; V was cut back by 3 bases and J by 5 bases. This CDR3 is 16 amino acids long. Germline assignment: CDR1 MDHEN and CDR2 SYDVKM. CDR3 loop: CASSLDRGDRDQPQHF. DNA for the CDR3: TGTGCCAGCAGTTTGGACAGGGGGGATAGAGATCAGCCCCAGCATTTT.

Many counts were recorded for this clonotype. V usage is TRBV5-1 and J usage is TRBJ2-5; D may correspond to TRBD1 or TRBD2 (5 bases each). The V end was cut by 4 bases, the J end by 7 bases, with 17 bases between. CDR1 is SGHRS and CDR2 is YFSETQ in the germline V gene. This CDR3 comprises 14 residues. The CDR3 nucleotides are TGCGCCAGCAGCACTGGGACCACCGGCGGGACCCAGTACTTC. It is translated as CASSTGTTGGTQYF. Full variable domain (outside the CDR3, taken from reference TRBV5-1 and TRBJ2-5): KAGVTQTPRYLIKTRGQQVTLSCSPISGHRSVSWYQQTPGQGLQFLFEYFSETQRNKGNFPGRFSGRQFSNSRSEMNVSTLELGDSALYLCASSTGTTGGTQYFGPGTRLLVL.

The table lists this clonotype with many counts. This sequence joins TRBV12-3 or TRBV12-4 and TRBJ1-2; maybe TRBD1 (6 bases). V lost 6 bases and J lost 2, with 13 bases in between. This CDR3 is 14 amino acids long. The CDR3 DNA sequence: TGTGCCAGCAGCACGAGAAGGGGGAACTATGGCTACACCTTC. It encodes CASSTRRGNYGYTF.

There are many counts of this clonotype. This chain joins TRBV28 and TRBJ2-7; D possibly matches TRBD1 or TRBD2 (5 bases each). The CDR3 contains 14 residues. V shed 4 bases and J shed 2 bases, with 12 bases lying between them. The V gene's germline CDR1 is MDHEN and CDR2 SYDVKM. In nucleotides, the CDR3 is TGTGCCAGCAGTTATGGGACGGACCCCTACGAGCAGTACTTC. This codes for CASSYGTDPYEQYF.

V gene TRBV28 combines with J gene TRBJ2-2; D is uncertain. The germline gives CDR1 MDHEN, CDR2 SYDVKM. This CDR3 spans 12 amino acids. V gave up 7 bases and J gave up 6 bases, with 9 bases separating them. DNA for the CDR3: TGTGCCAGCACCGTTCTATCCGGGGAGCTGTTTTTT. As protein: CASTVLSGELFF.

Ten or more counts support this clonotype. The rearrangement uses TRBV28 and TRBJ2-7; 10 bases fit TRBD2. The CDR3 contains 16 residues. Trimming cost V 3 bases and J 3 bases; bases outside gene matches: 8. From germline, CDR1 is MDHEN and CDR2 SYDVKM. Here the CDR3 reads CASSFLGTSAIYEQYF. CDR3 in DNA: TGTGCCAGCAGTTTTCTCGGGACTAGCGCCATCTACGAGCAGTACTTC.

This clonotype occurred many times. The chain joins TRBV7-2 to TRBJ2-7; TRBD1 agrees at 7 bases. Germline-derived CDR1 and CDR2 are SGHTA and FQGNSA. Trimming removed 4 bases from V and 3 bases from J; junction bases left unmatched: 9. The CDR3 covers 15 residues. In nucleotides, the CDR3 is TGTGCCAGCAGCTCATGGACAGGACAGGTCTACGAGCAGTACTTC. This gives the protein CASSSWTGQVYEQYF.

This clonotype was seen repeatedly, ten times or more. The chain carries TRBV11-2 and TRBJ2-1; 7 bases map to TRBD2. Germline V lookup: CDR1 SGHAT, CDR2 FQNNGV. This CDR3 has 16 amino acids. V was pared by 0 bases and J by 4 bases, with 6 bases of the junction left unmatched. In DNA form, the CDR3 reads TGTGCCAGCAGCTTAGAGGGGCGGGAGAGGTACAATGAGCAGTTCTTC. Its translation: CASSLEGRERYNEQFF.

In its sample, this clonotype was seen many times. This rearrangement joins TRBV27 to TRBJ2-5; D possibly corresponds to TRBD1 (6 bases). V was cut by 4 bases and J by 1 base, with 7 bases left in between. Germline CDR1 MNHEY, CDR2 SMNVEV (reference sequence). The CDR3 has 13 residues. CDR3 region: CASSSDSQETQYF. CDR3 sequence (DNA): TGTGCCAGCAGTTCGGACAGCCAAGAGACCCAGTACTTC.

Ten or more counts support this clonotype. The rearrangement joins TRBV28 to TRBJ2-5; 10 bases match TRBD2. V lost 4 bases to trimming and J lost 5 bases; unmatched junction nucleotides: 7. The CDR3 runs to 15 residues. Germline lookup yields CDR1 MDHEN and CDR2 SYDVKM. CDR3 residues: CASSSSGLAMETQYF. The CDR3 nucleotides read TGTGCCAGCAGTTCCTCGGGACTAGCGATGGAGACCCAGTACTTC.

V usage is TRBV3-1 and J usage is TRBJ2-1; 8 bases are a match to TRBD1. CDR3 length: 17 residues. Per the germline V gene, CDR1 is LGHDT and CDR2 is YNNKEL (reference sequence). V shed 0 bases and J 8 bases; nucleotides not matched to a gene: 12. CDR3 in amino acids: CASSQDVGRGLRDEQFF. The CDR3 nucleotides read TGTGCCAGCAGCCAAGATGTAGGCAGGGGGCTACGGGATGAGCAGTTCTTC.

This clonotype has a count of ten or more. The CDR3, as DNA: TGTGCCAGCAGCCCCAGGCAAGGACTTAGCTCCTACGAGCAGTACTTC. Translated: CASSPRQGLSSYEQYF. The chain has TRBV7-8 and TRBJ2-7; the D gene is possibly TRBD2 (5 bases). The CDR3 loop spans 16 amino acids. Germline loops: CDR1 SGHVS, CDR2 FQNEAQ. Trimming removed 5 bases at V and 0 bases at J, with 17 bases between.

V is TRBV29-1 and J is TRBJ1-1; 12 bases fit TRBD1. J lost 6 bases, V lost 7 bases, and 6 bases had no gene match. This CDR3 has 13 amino acids. Germline V CDR1 and CDR2: SQVTM, ANQGSEA. The CDR3 DNA follows: TGCAGCGCCGGGACAGGGGGCCTCTCTGAAGCTTTCTTT. Translated, it gives CSAGTGGLSEAFF.

V is TRBV6-2 or TRBV6-3 and J is TRBJ2-4; weak D call: TRBD2 (7 bases). The CDR3 is 15 residues long. Trimming stripped 5 bases from V and 3 bases from J, with 14 bases between. Germline CDR1 and CDR2: MNHEY and SVGEGT. The CDR3 reads CASSDREGVKNIQYF. The CDR3, as DNA: TGTGCCAGCAGTGATAGGGAGGGGGTCAAAAACATTCAGTACTTC.

The gene calls are TRBV12-3 or TRBV12-4 and TRBJ2-1; 9 bases fit TRBD1. V lost 4 bases to trimming and J lost 7 bases; unmatched junction nucleotides: 5. There are 14 residues in the CDR3. Here the CDR3 reads CASSWGQGSNEQFF. CDR3 nucleotides: TGTGCCAGCAGTTGGGGACAGGGTTCGAATGAGCAGTTCTTC.